This T cell receptor beta chain was recovered during a study of long-term antiretroviral therapy in people with HIV. The immunoSEQ assay was v3.0, run at survey level. Per sample, sequencing targeted 40,000-50,000 T-cell genomes. Sequencing was performed with immunoSEQ multiplex PCR; in TCRdb, only in-frame clones are kept and a portion is missing. This table has some 19,000 clones, 84% appearing once. Study-level results: It was observed that HIV repertoires exhibited narrower CDR3 length ranges than controls. Dominance of pre-ART expanded clones persisted, fluctuating and often declining after ART.

Turning to this clone: Its target is unknown.

The source is a man aged 18 to 35 with HIV. The input for sequencing was unsorted PBMCs, taken 0.9 years after starting antiretroviral therapy.

CDR3 in amino acids: CASSLFTSGDTGELFF. The CDR3 coding sequence is TGCGCCAGCAGCTTGTTCACTAGCGGCGACACCGGGGAGCTGTTTTTT. The chain recombines TRBV5-1 with TRBJ2-2; 8 bases agree with TRBD2. The CDR3 sequence is 16 residues long. Trimming cost V 1 base and J 3 bases; bases outside gene matches: 5. The germline V gene encodes CDR1 SGHRS and CDR2 YFSETQ.